This TCR beta chain was identified in a study of tumor-infiltrating lymphocytes in glioblastoma multiforme. J was trimmed by 4 bases and V by 7 bases; bases with no gene match: 7. The CDR3 length is 15 residues. Multiple V-beta primers and a C-beta primer amplified TCRB from RNA. TCRdb fed the multiplex PCR reads into MiXCR, producing one record per CDR3 protein. The sample contains roughly 15,000 distinct CDR3 sequences, 73% of which appear only once. Study-wide points: T cells were not sorted into functional subsets. Detected clone frequencies may not reflect cell counts, being RNA-based.

Details on this clonotype: What it binds is unknown.

This TCR derives from a male donor with glioblastoma. The rearrangement uses TRBV12-3 or TRBV12-4 and TRBJ2-2; 9 nucleotides agree with TRBD1. Sequenced input: brain tumor tissue. CDR3 residues: CASTPTGGLTGELFF. DNA for the CDR3: TGTGCCAGCACCCCGACAGGGGGGCTCACCGGGGAGCTGTTTTTT.